The present T cell receptor beta chain was sequenced within a study of T cell repertoires in cytomegalovirus infection. Background on the study: The authors used CMV epitopes that were HLA-C-restricted (recently identified) and HLA-B-restricted (well studied). Indications of both CMV infection and matching HLA type were provided by public TCR beta signatures.

This clonotype showed up just a few times. The antigen is unknown. Broader study findings: CMV carriers with the relevant HLA were identified by cumulative public TCR beta family frequency. In two of eight donors, the top clonotype was HLA-C-restricted CMV-specific.

TCRdb fed the reads into MiXCR, producing one record per CDR3 protein. The repertoire holds about 400,000 distinct CDR3 sequences, around a third seen once, with approximately 13% in the top ten. The length of the CDR3 is 14 residues. V lost 9 bases to trimming and J lost 2 bases, with 16 bases between them. The germline CDR1 and CDR2 sequences are MNHEY and SVGEGT. This TCR came from a human donor in good health (CMV status not recorded). Some clones in this sample may be carry-over from other donors' samples. This sample comprised cultured PBMCs, obtained from culture after CMV antigen stimulation. V gene TRBV6-2 or TRBV6-3 combines with J gene TRBJ1-1; weak D call: TRBD1 (6 bases). CDR3 DNA: TGTGCCAGTGGACACCGGGGGGCTAACACTGAAGCTTTCTTT. Its protein is CASGHRGANTEAFF.